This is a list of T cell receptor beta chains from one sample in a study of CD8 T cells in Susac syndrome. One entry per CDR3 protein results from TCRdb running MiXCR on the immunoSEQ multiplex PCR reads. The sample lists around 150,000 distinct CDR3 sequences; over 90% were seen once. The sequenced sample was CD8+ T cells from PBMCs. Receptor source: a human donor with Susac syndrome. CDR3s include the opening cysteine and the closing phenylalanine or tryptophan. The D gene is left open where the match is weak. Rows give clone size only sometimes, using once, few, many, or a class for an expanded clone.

cdr3_nt: TGTGCCAGCAGTTTGGGGGATAGTAACTATGGCTACACCTTC; cdr3_aa: CASSLGDSNYGYTF; v_call: TRBV28; clone_size: -; j_call: TRBJ1-2; d_call: -
cdr3_nt: TGTGCCAGCAGCCCTGGGACAGATGAAGCTTTCTTT; cdr3_aa: CASSPGTDEAFF; v_call: TRBV3-1; clone_size: -; j_call: TRBJ1-1; d_call: TRBD1
cdr3_nt: TGTGCCAGCAGTTCTACAGGGGGCGGACTGTTTTTT; cdr3_aa: CASSSTGGGLFF; v_call: TRBV6-5; clone_size: -; j_call: TRBJ1-4; d_call: TRBD1
cdr3_nt: TGTGCCTGGAGTGCAGAGGGCCCCGGGGGGCCTTTCTACGAGCAGTACTTC; cdr3_aa: CAWSAEGPGGPFYEQYF; v_call: TRBV30; clone_size: -; j_call: TRBJ2-7; d_call: -
cdr3_nt: TGTGCCAGCAGTGAGGGGACAGAGGGAGATACGCAGTATTTT; cdr3_aa: CASSEGTEGDTQYF; v_call: TRBV6-4; clone_size: -; j_call: TRBJ2-3; d_call: TRBD1
cdr3_nt: TGTGCCAGCAGTCCGCAGGCCCTAGAACTGTTCTTC; cdr3_aa: CASSPQALELFF; v_call: TRBV28; clone_size: -; j_call: TRBJ2-1; d_call: -
cdr3_nt: TGTGCCAGCAGCCTTAACAGGGGGCTAAATCAGCCCCAGCATTTT; cdr3_aa: CASSLNRGLNQPQHF; v_call: TRBV3-1; clone_size: -; j_call: TRBJ1-5; d_call: TRBD1
cdr3_nt: TGCGCCAGCAGCCCACTAGCGGGAGGCTCCGGGGAGCTGTTTTTT; cdr3_aa: CASSPLAGGSGELFF; v_call: TRBV4-1; clone_size: -; j_call: TRBJ2-2; d_call: TRBD2
cdr3_nt: TGTGCCAGCAGCCCGACTCTAGAAATTGGCTACACCTTC; cdr3_aa: CASSPTLEIGYTF; v_call: TRBV5-5; clone_size: -; j_call: TRBJ1-2; d_call: -
cdr3_nt: TGTGCCAGCAGTTACGGGGGACTAGCGGGAGCGGGCCAAGAGACCCAGTACTTC; cdr3_aa: CASSYGGLAGAGQETQYF; v_call: TRBV6-5; clone_size: -; j_call: TRBJ2-5; d_call: TRBD2
cdr3_nt: TGTGCCAGCACCCCTGCTCTAGCGGGAAATTACGAGCAGTACTTC; cdr3_aa: CASTPALAGNYEQYF; v_call: TRBV12-3/TRBV12-4; clone_size: -; j_call: TRBJ2-7; d_call: TRBD2
cdr3_nt: TGTGCCACCCCGGTCTTTCGGACTCGCACAGATACGCAGTATTTT; cdr3_aa: CATPVFRTRTDTQYF; v_call: TRBV27; clone_size: -; j_call: TRBJ2-3; d_call: -
cdr3_nt: TGCGCCAGCAGCGGAGGACAGGACAAAACCTACGAGCAGTACTTC; cdr3_aa: CASSGGQDKTYEQYF; v_call: TRBV4-1; clone_size: -; j_call: TRBJ2-7; d_call: TRBD1
cdr3_nt: TGTGCCAGCAGTTTAAGCGAATCCTACGAGCAGTACTTC; cdr3_aa: CASSLSESYEQYF; v_call: TRBV27; clone_size: -; j_call: TRBJ2-7; d_call: -
cdr3_nt: TGTGCCAGCAATCCGGACAGGGGGCATCAGCCCCAGCATTTT; cdr3_aa: CASNPDRGHQPQHF; v_call: TRBV28; clone_size: -; j_call: TRBJ1-5; d_call: TRBD1
cdr3_nt: TGTGCCAGCAGCTCCCCCGAGGGAGAGGGTGAGCAGTTCTTC; cdr3_aa: CASSSPEGEGEQFF; v_call: TRBV7-9; clone_size: -; j_call: TRBJ2-1; d_call: -
cdr3_nt: TGTGCCAGCAGTTACTCGTGGGGGAGCTCCTACAATGAGCAGTTCTTC; cdr3_aa: CASSYSWGSSYNEQFF; v_call: TRBV6-5; clone_size: -; j_call: TRBJ2-1; d_call: -
cdr3_nt: TGTGCCAGCAGTTCCTCCCCCGGGGGGCGTGAGACCCAGTACTTC; cdr3_aa: CASSSSPGGRETQYF; v_call: TRBV27; clone_size: -; j_call: TRBJ2-5; d_call: -
cdr3_nt: TGTGCCAGCAGCCTGGGACTGTTGAACACTGAAGCTTTCTTT; cdr3_aa: CASSLGLLNTEAFF; v_call: TRBV5-6; clone_size: -; j_call: TRBJ1-1; d_call: -
cdr3_nt: TGTGCCAGCAGTCCGATGGGGGAGCCTAGCGGGGAAAATGAGCAGTTCTTC; cdr3_aa: CASSPMGEPSGENEQFF; v_call: TRBV28; clone_size: once; j_call: TRBJ2-1; d_call: TRBD2
cdr3_nt: TGTGCCTGGACCGAACCGGGACTAGCTTTGAACACCGGGGAGCTGTTTTTT; cdr3_aa: CAWTEPGLALNTGELFF; v_call: TRBV30; clone_size: -; j_call: TRBJ2-2; d_call: TRBD2
cdr3_nt: TGTGCCAGCACCCATACCCCCGGGCACGAGCAGTACTTC; cdr3_aa: CASTHTPGHEQYF; v_call: TRBV7-6; clone_size: -; j_call: TRBJ2-7; d_call: -
cdr3_nt: TGTGCCAGCAGTTACACCTCGACTGGGAACGAGCAGTACTTC; cdr3_aa: CASSYTSTGNEQYF; v_call: TRBV6-5; clone_size: -; j_call: TRBJ2-7; d_call: -
cdr3_nt: TGTGCCAGCAGCTTGGCGGATCTCTACGAGCAGTACTTC; cdr3_aa: CASSLADLYEQYF; v_call: TRBV7-9; clone_size: few; j_call: TRBJ2-7; d_call: -
cdr3_nt: TGTGCCAGCGGACAGGGAGGAGGCGGGGAGCTGTTTTTT; cdr3_aa: CASGQGGGGELFF; v_call: TRBV19; clone_size: -; j_call: TRBJ2-2; d_call: TRBD1
cdr3_nt: TGTGCCAGCAGTGAATGGGGCAGGAGCACAGATACGCAGTATTTT; cdr3_aa: CASSEWGRSTDTQYF; v_call: TRBV2; clone_size: once; j_call: TRBJ2-3; d_call: -
cdr3_nt: TGTGCCAGCAGTTTGGGCGGCACCGGGGAGCTGTTTTTT; cdr3_aa: CASSLGGTGELFF; v_call: TRBV12-3/TRBV12-4; clone_size: few; j_call: TRBJ2-2; d_call: -
cdr3_nt: TGTGCCAGCAGCCGAGTAACTGCTAGCACAGATACGCAGTATTTT; cdr3_aa: CASSRVTASTDTQYF; v_call: TRBV11-2; clone_size: -; j_call: TRBJ2-3; d_call: -
cdr3_nt: TGCGCCAGCACAGACGACACCGGGGAGCTGTTTTTT; cdr3_aa: CASTDDTGELFF; v_call: TRBV10-2; clone_size: -; j_call: TRBJ2-2; d_call: -
cdr3_nt: TGTGCCAGCAGTTTTGGATCCTCCACCGGGGAGCTGTTTTTT; cdr3_aa: CASSFGSSTGELFF; v_call: TRBV28; clone_size: -; j_call: TRBJ2-2; d_call: -
cdr3_nt: TGTGCCAGCAGCCAATTGGGCAACACTGAAGCTTTCTTT; cdr3_aa: CASSQLGNTEAFF; v_call: TRBV14; clone_size: -; j_call: TRBJ1-1; d_call: -
cdr3_nt: TGCAGCGTTGAAGCACCCTCGGAAGGTAGTCCCTACAATGAGCAGTTCTTC; cdr3_aa: CSVEAPSEGSPYNEQFF; v_call: TRBV29-1; clone_size: once; j_call: TRBJ2-1; d_call: -
cdr3_nt: TGTGCCAGCAGTTTCCCAAGCTACTATGGCTACACCTTC; cdr3_aa: CASSFPSYYGYTF; v_call: TRBV12-3/TRBV12-4; clone_size: -; j_call: TRBJ1-2; d_call: -
cdr3_nt: TGTGCCAGCAGCCAAGGGGTGAGCAATCAGCCCCAGCATTTT; cdr3_aa: CASSQGVSNQPQHF; v_call: TRBV7-9; clone_size: few; j_call: TRBJ1-5; d_call: -
cdr3_nt: TGTGCCACCAGCAGAGATATCGGGGACCCCTTGGAAGAGACCCAGTACTTC; cdr3_aa: CATSRDIGDPLEETQYF; v_call: TRBV15; clone_size: -; j_call: TRBJ2-5; d_call: -
cdr3_nt: TGTGCCAGCAGTCCCGGGACGGCGGGGGAGCAGTACTTC; cdr3_aa: CASSPGTAGEQYF; v_call: TRBV2; clone_size: few; j_call: TRBJ2-7; d_call: -
cdr3_nt: TGTGCCAGCAGCTTAGAAGGGCCCACAGATACGCAGTATTTT; cdr3_aa: CASSLEGPTDTQYF; v_call: TRBV5-6; clone_size: -; j_call: TRBJ2-3; d_call: -
cdr3_nt: TGTGCCAGCAGTTTAGGGACAGGGACAAGTGAAGCTTTCTTT; cdr3_aa: CASSLGTGTSEAFF; v_call: TRBV12-3/TRBV12-4; clone_size: -; j_call: TRBJ1-1; d_call: TRBD1
cdr3_nt: TGCAGCGTTGTGGGGATGACAGGGACGAACACTGAAGCTTTCTTT; cdr3_aa: CSVVGMTGTNTEAFF; v_call: TRBV29-1; clone_size: -; j_call: TRBJ1-1; d_call: TRBD1
cdr3_nt: TGTGCCACCAGTGTGGGGGTAAACTATGGCTACACCTTC; cdr3_aa: CATSVGVNYGYTF; v_call: TRBV24-1; clone_size: -; j_call: TRBJ1-2; d_call: -
cdr3_nt: TGTGCCAGCTCACTCGACCGGGAGGGCGCAGATACGCAGTATTTT; cdr3_aa: CASSLDREGADTQYF; v_call: TRBV18; clone_size: -; j_call: TRBJ2-3; d_call: TRBD2
cdr3_nt: TGTGCCAGCGGTTGGGTGGCCAAAAACATTCAGTACTTC; cdr3_aa: CASGWVAKNIQYF; v_call: TRBV27; clone_size: -; j_call: TRBJ2-4; d_call: -
cdr3_nt: TGTGCCAGCACCGCAATAGGGGGACAGGGGGATCAGCCCCAGCATTTT; cdr3_aa: CASTAIGGQGDQPQHF; v_call: TRBV27; clone_size: -; j_call: TRBJ1-5; d_call: TRBD1
cdr3_nt: TGTGCCAGCAGCGCTGGATTGGGAGGGGTCGAGCAGTACTTC; cdr3_aa: CASSAGLGGVEQYF; v_call: TRBV9; clone_size: -; j_call: TRBJ2-7; d_call: TRBD2
cdr3_nt: TGTGCCAGCAGTACCGGACAGCCCTATGGCTACACCTTC; cdr3_aa: CASSTGQPYGYTF; v_call: TRBV12-3/TRBV12-4; clone_size: once; j_call: TRBJ1-2; d_call: -
cdr3_nt: TGTGCCAGCAGTTTATGGACCGGGGAGCTGTTTTTT; cdr3_aa: CASSLWTGELFF; v_call: TRBV12-3/TRBV12-4; clone_size: -; j_call: TRBJ2-2; d_call: -
cdr3_nt: TGTGCCAGCAGCCCATGGACGGAGGATAACATTCAGTACTTC; cdr3_aa: CASSPWTEDNIQYF; v_call: TRBV7-9; clone_size: -; j_call: TRBJ2-4; d_call: -
cdr3_nt: TGTGCCAGCACCGACACTTATCCCTACGAGCAGTACTTC; cdr3_aa: CASTDTYPYEQYF; v_call: TRBV12-3/TRBV12-4; clone_size: -; j_call: TRBJ2-7; d_call: -
cdr3_nt: TGTGCCAGCAGTGTACTAGCGGGGGGCTCCAATGAGCAGTTCTTC; cdr3_aa: CASSVLAGGSNEQFF; v_call: TRBV27; clone_size: -; j_call: TRBJ2-1; d_call: TRBD2
cdr3_nt: TGTGCCAGCAGTTTGGGGGACAGGGTGACCTACGAGCAGTACTTC; cdr3_aa: CASSLGDRVTYEQYF; v_call: TRBV28; clone_size: -; j_call: TRBJ2-7; d_call: TRBD1
cdr3_nt: TGTGCCAGCGGGACAGGGAGCTCCTACAATGAGCAGTTCTTC; cdr3_aa: CASGTGSSYNEQFF; v_call: TRBV14; clone_size: -; j_call: TRBJ2-1; d_call: TRBD1
cdr3_nt: TGTGCCAGTAGAATACTAGCGGGAGGCTCCTACAATGAGCAGTTCTTC; cdr3_aa: CASRILAGGSYNEQFF; v_call: TRBV19; clone_size: -; j_call: TRBJ2-1; d_call: TRBD2
cdr3_nt: TGCAGTGCTAGAGTGGTACAGGACACAGATACGCAGTATTTT; cdr3_aa: CSARVVQDTDTQYF; v_call: TRBV20-1; clone_size: -; j_call: TRBJ2-3; d_call: -
cdr3_nt: TGTGCCAGCCTCGGGACTAGCGGGAACTGGGGGACCTACGAGCAGTACTTC; cdr3_aa: CASLGTSGNWGTYEQYF; v_call: TRBV7-2; clone_size: -; j_call: TRBJ2-7; d_call: TRBD2
cdr3_nt: TGTGCCTGGAGTGTACTCGGCAATGAGCAGTTCTTC; cdr3_aa: CAWSVLGNEQFF; v_call: TRBV30; clone_size: -; j_call: TRBJ2-1; d_call: -
cdr3_nt: TGCGCCAGCAGCTTGTCAAGCGGGAGGACTGAAGCTTTCTTT; cdr3_aa: CASSLSSGRTEAFF; v_call: TRBV5-1; clone_size: -; j_call: TRBJ1-1; d_call: -
cdr3_nt: TGTGCCAGCAGCCAAGAAGGCGGCCAAAATAACTATGGCTACACCTTC; cdr3_aa: CASSQEGGQNNYGYTF; v_call: TRBV4-2; clone_size: -; j_call: TRBJ1-2; d_call: -
cdr3_nt: TGTGCCACCAGTGATTTTACAGGGGAACAGCCCCAGCATTTT; cdr3_aa: CATSDFTGEQPQHF; v_call: TRBV24-1; clone_size: -; j_call: TRBJ1-5; d_call: TRBD1
cdr3_nt: TGTGCCAGCACTAGGACTAGCGGGAACTACGAGCAGTACTTC; cdr3_aa: CASTRTSGNYEQYF; v_call: TRBV6-6; clone_size: once; j_call: TRBJ2-7; d_call: TRBD2
cdr3_nt: TGCGCCAGCAGCCTCCGGGACTACCTTGACGGCAAAAACATTCAGTACTTC; cdr3_aa: CASSLRDYLDGKNIQYF; v_call: TRBV4-1; clone_size: -; j_call: TRBJ2-4; d_call: TRBD2